Listed below are T cell receptor beta chains from one sample, sequenced in a study of cytomegalovirus exposure and HLA in healthy donors. Clones were read by immunoSEQ multiplex PCR, and TCRdb kept only the in-frame ones, dropping some. The profile shows 150,000 to 200,000 clones, around 75% of them singletons. Sequenced: PBMCs. The source of these receptors is a woman aged 45 to 65 in good health and CMV-seropositive. CDR3s include the opening cysteine and the closing phenylalanine or tryptophan. The D gene is left open where the match is weak. For some rows the clone size is stated as once, few or many, or as a class when expanded; others skip it.

clone_size	d_call	j_call	v_call	cdr3_aa	cdr3_nt
once	TRBD1	TRBJ1-4	TRBV5-1	CASSSRRTGGSEKLFF	TGCGCCAGCAGCTCCAGGCGGACAGGGGGCAGTGAAAAACTGTTTTTT
.	.	TRBJ2-5	TRBV29-1	CSVLRRGRETQYF	TGCAGCGTTCTCAGGCGGGGGCGAGAGACCCAGTACTTC
.	.	TRBJ1-6	TRBV5-6	CASSLPGAPNSPLHF	TGTGCCAGCAGCTTACCGGGTGCCCCCAATTCACCCCTCCACTTT
.	TRBD1	TRBJ2-2	TRBV2	CATRTGQNTGELFF	TGTGCCACCCGGACAGGGCAGAACACCGGGGAGCTGTTTTTT
few	TRBD2	TRBJ2-1	TRBV29-1	CSVENFGGLLDNEQFF	TGCAGCGTTGAGAATTTTGGGGGACTACTGGACAATGAGCAGTTCTTC
once	.	TRBJ2-5	TRBV5-1	CASSERWETQYF	TGCGCCAGCAGTGAGCGGTGGGAGACCCAGTACTTC
.	.	TRBJ2-5	TRBV10-3	CAISRGTAETQYF	TGTGCCATCAGTCGGGGAACAGCAGAGACCCAGTACTTC
.	.	TRBJ2-6	TRBV5-5	CASSLDIGANVLTF	TGTGCCAGCAGCTTGGATATCGGGGCCAACGTCCTGACTTTC
.	TRBD1	TRBJ2-3	TRBV4-1	CASSRGKGQSSTDTQYF	TGCGCCAGCAGCCGCGGAAAGGGACAGTCTAGCACAGATACGCAGTATTTT
.	.	TRBJ1-6	TRBV19	CASSIRPTGFNSPLHF	TGTGCCAGTAGTATTCGGCCGACAGGTTTTAATTCACCCCTCCACTTT
.	.	TRBJ1-2	TRBV19	CASSWGGLNYGYTF	TGTGCCTCCTCCTGGGGGGGACTCAACTATGGCTACACCTTC
.	TRBD1	TRBJ1-4	TRBV11-2	CASSLTGGEKLFF	TGTGCCAGCAGCTTAACAGGGGGGGAAAAACTGTTTTTT
.	TRBD1	TRBJ1-1	TRBV6-1	CASRGQVQVTEAFF	TGTGCCAGCAGGGGACAGGTTCAAGTCACTGAAGCTTTCTTT
.	.	TRBJ1-4	TRBV18	CASSRQSGPEEKLFF	TGTGCCAGCTCACGACAGTCCGGACCGGAGGAAAAACTGTTTTTT
.	.	TRBJ1-1	TRBV5-1	CASSSAWGGRTEAFF	TGCGCCAGCAGCTCAGCCTGGGGGGGGAGGACTGAAGCTTTCTTT
.	.	TRBJ1-4	TRBV18	CASSITAGLEKLFF	TGTGCCAGCTCAATTACGGCGGGCCTTGAAAAACTGTTTTTT
.	TRBD1	TRBJ1-3	TRBV9	CASSPGQGNTIYF	TGTGCCAGCAGCCCGGGACAGGGAAACACCATATATTTT
.	.	TRBJ1-1	TRBV6-6	CASSYSGTRPEAFF	TGTGCCAGCAGTTACTCGGGCACAAGACCTGAAGCTTTCTTT
.	TRBD1	TRBJ2-5	TRBV10-3	CAISEHVGGEETQYF	TGTGCCATCAGTGAACATGTAGGGGGCGAAGAGACCCAGTACTTC
few	.	TRBJ2-3	TRBV6-5	CASRPTSPKTDTQYF	TGTGCCAGCAGGCCAACTAGCCCGAAGACTGATACGCAGTATTTT
.	.	TRBJ2-5	TRBV7-2	CASSLRRGAGGETQYF	TGTGCCAGCAGCTTACGCCGGGGGGCAGGAGGGGAGACCCAGTACTTC
few	.	TRBJ2-5	TRBV7-2	CASGEVGPQKTQYF	TGTGCCAGCGGGGAGGTTGGACCACAGAAGACCCAGTACTTC
few	.	TRBJ1-6	TRBV11-1	CASSLNGVQSPPLHF	TGTGCCAGCAGCCTCAATGGCGTACAGTCGCCACCCCTCCACTTT
.	.	TRBJ1-1	TRBV9	CASRGVTGSGNTEAFF	TGTGCCAGCAGGGGAGTCACAGGGTCAGGGAACACTGAAGCTTTCTTT
few	TRBD1	TRBJ2-7	TRBV7-9	CASSHTGTGTSEQYF	TGTGCCAGCAGCCACACGGGGACAGGGACGAGCGAGCAGTACTTC
.	TRBD1	TRBJ1-2	TRBV27	CASSLSGTGPYGYTF	TGTGCCAGCAGTTTATCTGGGACAGGGCCCTATGGCTACACCTTC
.	.	TRBJ2-1	TRBV14	CASSPSSGGYNEQFF	TGTGCCAGCAGTCCGTCATCCGGCGGATACAATGAGCAGTTCTTC
.	TRBD1	TRBJ1-3	TRBV2	CASNDPSGTGGFQNTIYF	TGTGCCAGCAATGACCCCTCCGGGACAGGGGGCTTCCAAAACACCATATATTTT
.	.	TRBJ2-1	TRBV7-9	CASSSLGRGYNEQFF	TGTGCCAGCAGCTCTTTAGGGAGGGGGTACAATGAGCAGTTCTTC
.	TRBD2	TRBJ2-1	TRBV6-5	CASSYFSGGHYNEQFF	TGTGCCAGCAGTTACTTTTCGGGGGGGCACTACAATGAGCAGTTCTTC
once	.	TRBJ1-1	TRBV9	CASSVAGTETEAFF	TGTGCCAGCAGCGTAGCCGGGACTGAAACTGAAGCTTTCTTT
.	TRBD1	TRBJ2-6	TRBV10-3	CATGSGTGGSGANVLTF	TGTGCCACTGGGTCCGGGACAGGGGGTTCTGGGGCCAACGTCCTGACTTTC
.	.	TRBJ1-5	TRBV7-8	CASSLRGPNQPQHF	TGTGCCAGCAGCTTAAGGGGTCCCAATCAGCCCCAGCATTTT
.	.	TRBJ2-3	TRBV19	CASSKQGRTDTQYF	TGTGCCAGTAGTAAACAGGGCAGGACAGATACGCAGTATTTT
.	TRBD1	TRBJ1-1	TRBV29-1	CSSRQGAAAFF	TGCAGCTCTAGACAGGGGGCTGCTGCTTTCTTT
.	.	TRBJ2-7	TRBV10-1	CASSERRELSSYEQYF	TGCGCCAGCAGTGAGCGGAGGGAGCTTAGCTCCTACGAGCAGTACTTC
.	.	TRBJ1-3	TRBV4-2	CASSYRVNSGNTIYF	TGTGCCAGCAGCTACAGGGTTAACTCTGGAAACACCATATATTTT
few	TRBD2	TRBJ2-3	TRBV4-2	CASSQVAGGLVDTQYF	TGTGCCAGCAGCCAGGTAGCGGGGGGGCTAGTAGATACGCAGTATTTT
.	TRBD1	TRBJ1-3	TRBV2	CASSEADRAGNTIYF	TGTGCCAGCAGTGAAGCGGACAGGGCCGGAAACACCATATATTTT
few	.	TRBJ2-5	TRBV7-2	CASSLAGGQETQYF	TGTGCCAGCAGCTTAGCGGGGGGACAAGAGACCCAGTACTTC
.	TRBD2	TRBJ2-5	TRBV2	CASSPGTRGGETQYF	TGTGCCAGCAGTCCCGGGACTAGGGGAGGGGAGACCCAGTACTTC
.	TRBD2	TRBJ2-5	TRBV5-1	CASSLAGRGQETQYF	TGCGCCAGCAGCTTGGCCGGGAGGGGTCAAGAGACCCAGTACTTC
few	.	TRBJ2-3	TRBV11-3	CASSLASGTDTQYF	TGTGCCAGCAGCTTAGCTAGCGGCACAGATACGCAGTATTTT
.	.	TRBJ1-2	TRBV5-5	CASSILFSGGYTF	TGTGCCAGCAGCATCCTCTTTAGCGGGGGCTACACCTTC
.	TRBD2	TRBJ2-2	TRBV9	CASSVAPLAGGTGELFF	TGTGCCAGCAGCGTAGCCCCACTAGCGGGGGGGACCGGGGAGCTGTTTTTT
.	.	TRBJ1-2	TRBV5-1	CASSFAGASGYTF	TGCGCCAGCAGCTTTGCAGGGGCGTCTGGCTACACCTTC
.	.	TRBJ2-7	TRBV28	CASSSPGGGKGEQYF	TGTGCCAGCAGTTCCCCAGGAGGGGGCAAGGGCGAGCAGTACTTC
.	.	TRBJ2-1	TRBV2	CASSEARGPGTVENEQFF	TGTGCCAGCAGTGAAGCACGGGGGCCCGGGACAGTCGAGAATGAGCAGTTCTTC
.	.	TRBJ2-2	TRBV2	CASSDGGENTGELFF	TGTGCCAGCAGTGACGGCGGGGAAAACACCGGGGAGCTGTTTTTT
.	.	TRBJ1-6	TRBV2	CASSDRELNSPLHF	TGTGCCAGCAGTGACAGGGAACTCAATTCACCCCTCCACTTT
.	TRBD2	TRBJ2-1	TRBV10-2	CASSEPGTSGGAGDEQFF	TGCGCCAGCAGTGAGCCGGGGACTAGCGGGGGGGCTGGAGATGAGCAGTTCTTC
.	.	TRBJ2-3	TRBV5-1	CASSQNSPDRDTQYF	TGCGCCAGCAGCCAAAACAGCCCCGACCGAGATACGCAGTATTTT
.	.	TRBJ2-1	TRBV13	CASSLEGVGDNEQFF	TGTGCCAGCAGCTTAGAGGGGGTTGGTGACAATGAGCAGTTCTTC
few	.	TRBJ1-1	TRBV5-4	CASRPGGGTEAFF	TGTGCCAGCAGACCGGGAGGGGGCACTGAAGCTTTCTTT